This TCR beta chain originates from a study of blood T cell repertoires in COVID-19. In the original processing: Estimation of nucleated cell counts relied on the amplification of reference gene primers. The table came from immunoSEQ multiplex PCR; TCRdb's copy has only in-frame clones and leaves some out. That table supplies the V and J calls and clone size; D and trimming were determined from the DNA. The sample consists of a few hundred thousand clones, about 89% of them appearing once. The CDR3 extends over 14 amino acids. V was cut by 0 bases and J by 4 bases, with 10 bases left in between. Looked up from germline, CDR1 is MNHNS and CDR2 is SASEGT.

Sequences were obtained from peripheral blood. This TCR came from a man in his thirties or forties with acute or convalescent COVID-19. The chain links TRBV6-1 to TRBJ2-7; maybe TRBD2 (6 bases). CDR3 residues: CASSEAPGTYEQYF. Here the CDR3 DNA reads TGTGCCAGCAGTGAAGCGCCAGGGACTTACGAGCAGTACTTC.